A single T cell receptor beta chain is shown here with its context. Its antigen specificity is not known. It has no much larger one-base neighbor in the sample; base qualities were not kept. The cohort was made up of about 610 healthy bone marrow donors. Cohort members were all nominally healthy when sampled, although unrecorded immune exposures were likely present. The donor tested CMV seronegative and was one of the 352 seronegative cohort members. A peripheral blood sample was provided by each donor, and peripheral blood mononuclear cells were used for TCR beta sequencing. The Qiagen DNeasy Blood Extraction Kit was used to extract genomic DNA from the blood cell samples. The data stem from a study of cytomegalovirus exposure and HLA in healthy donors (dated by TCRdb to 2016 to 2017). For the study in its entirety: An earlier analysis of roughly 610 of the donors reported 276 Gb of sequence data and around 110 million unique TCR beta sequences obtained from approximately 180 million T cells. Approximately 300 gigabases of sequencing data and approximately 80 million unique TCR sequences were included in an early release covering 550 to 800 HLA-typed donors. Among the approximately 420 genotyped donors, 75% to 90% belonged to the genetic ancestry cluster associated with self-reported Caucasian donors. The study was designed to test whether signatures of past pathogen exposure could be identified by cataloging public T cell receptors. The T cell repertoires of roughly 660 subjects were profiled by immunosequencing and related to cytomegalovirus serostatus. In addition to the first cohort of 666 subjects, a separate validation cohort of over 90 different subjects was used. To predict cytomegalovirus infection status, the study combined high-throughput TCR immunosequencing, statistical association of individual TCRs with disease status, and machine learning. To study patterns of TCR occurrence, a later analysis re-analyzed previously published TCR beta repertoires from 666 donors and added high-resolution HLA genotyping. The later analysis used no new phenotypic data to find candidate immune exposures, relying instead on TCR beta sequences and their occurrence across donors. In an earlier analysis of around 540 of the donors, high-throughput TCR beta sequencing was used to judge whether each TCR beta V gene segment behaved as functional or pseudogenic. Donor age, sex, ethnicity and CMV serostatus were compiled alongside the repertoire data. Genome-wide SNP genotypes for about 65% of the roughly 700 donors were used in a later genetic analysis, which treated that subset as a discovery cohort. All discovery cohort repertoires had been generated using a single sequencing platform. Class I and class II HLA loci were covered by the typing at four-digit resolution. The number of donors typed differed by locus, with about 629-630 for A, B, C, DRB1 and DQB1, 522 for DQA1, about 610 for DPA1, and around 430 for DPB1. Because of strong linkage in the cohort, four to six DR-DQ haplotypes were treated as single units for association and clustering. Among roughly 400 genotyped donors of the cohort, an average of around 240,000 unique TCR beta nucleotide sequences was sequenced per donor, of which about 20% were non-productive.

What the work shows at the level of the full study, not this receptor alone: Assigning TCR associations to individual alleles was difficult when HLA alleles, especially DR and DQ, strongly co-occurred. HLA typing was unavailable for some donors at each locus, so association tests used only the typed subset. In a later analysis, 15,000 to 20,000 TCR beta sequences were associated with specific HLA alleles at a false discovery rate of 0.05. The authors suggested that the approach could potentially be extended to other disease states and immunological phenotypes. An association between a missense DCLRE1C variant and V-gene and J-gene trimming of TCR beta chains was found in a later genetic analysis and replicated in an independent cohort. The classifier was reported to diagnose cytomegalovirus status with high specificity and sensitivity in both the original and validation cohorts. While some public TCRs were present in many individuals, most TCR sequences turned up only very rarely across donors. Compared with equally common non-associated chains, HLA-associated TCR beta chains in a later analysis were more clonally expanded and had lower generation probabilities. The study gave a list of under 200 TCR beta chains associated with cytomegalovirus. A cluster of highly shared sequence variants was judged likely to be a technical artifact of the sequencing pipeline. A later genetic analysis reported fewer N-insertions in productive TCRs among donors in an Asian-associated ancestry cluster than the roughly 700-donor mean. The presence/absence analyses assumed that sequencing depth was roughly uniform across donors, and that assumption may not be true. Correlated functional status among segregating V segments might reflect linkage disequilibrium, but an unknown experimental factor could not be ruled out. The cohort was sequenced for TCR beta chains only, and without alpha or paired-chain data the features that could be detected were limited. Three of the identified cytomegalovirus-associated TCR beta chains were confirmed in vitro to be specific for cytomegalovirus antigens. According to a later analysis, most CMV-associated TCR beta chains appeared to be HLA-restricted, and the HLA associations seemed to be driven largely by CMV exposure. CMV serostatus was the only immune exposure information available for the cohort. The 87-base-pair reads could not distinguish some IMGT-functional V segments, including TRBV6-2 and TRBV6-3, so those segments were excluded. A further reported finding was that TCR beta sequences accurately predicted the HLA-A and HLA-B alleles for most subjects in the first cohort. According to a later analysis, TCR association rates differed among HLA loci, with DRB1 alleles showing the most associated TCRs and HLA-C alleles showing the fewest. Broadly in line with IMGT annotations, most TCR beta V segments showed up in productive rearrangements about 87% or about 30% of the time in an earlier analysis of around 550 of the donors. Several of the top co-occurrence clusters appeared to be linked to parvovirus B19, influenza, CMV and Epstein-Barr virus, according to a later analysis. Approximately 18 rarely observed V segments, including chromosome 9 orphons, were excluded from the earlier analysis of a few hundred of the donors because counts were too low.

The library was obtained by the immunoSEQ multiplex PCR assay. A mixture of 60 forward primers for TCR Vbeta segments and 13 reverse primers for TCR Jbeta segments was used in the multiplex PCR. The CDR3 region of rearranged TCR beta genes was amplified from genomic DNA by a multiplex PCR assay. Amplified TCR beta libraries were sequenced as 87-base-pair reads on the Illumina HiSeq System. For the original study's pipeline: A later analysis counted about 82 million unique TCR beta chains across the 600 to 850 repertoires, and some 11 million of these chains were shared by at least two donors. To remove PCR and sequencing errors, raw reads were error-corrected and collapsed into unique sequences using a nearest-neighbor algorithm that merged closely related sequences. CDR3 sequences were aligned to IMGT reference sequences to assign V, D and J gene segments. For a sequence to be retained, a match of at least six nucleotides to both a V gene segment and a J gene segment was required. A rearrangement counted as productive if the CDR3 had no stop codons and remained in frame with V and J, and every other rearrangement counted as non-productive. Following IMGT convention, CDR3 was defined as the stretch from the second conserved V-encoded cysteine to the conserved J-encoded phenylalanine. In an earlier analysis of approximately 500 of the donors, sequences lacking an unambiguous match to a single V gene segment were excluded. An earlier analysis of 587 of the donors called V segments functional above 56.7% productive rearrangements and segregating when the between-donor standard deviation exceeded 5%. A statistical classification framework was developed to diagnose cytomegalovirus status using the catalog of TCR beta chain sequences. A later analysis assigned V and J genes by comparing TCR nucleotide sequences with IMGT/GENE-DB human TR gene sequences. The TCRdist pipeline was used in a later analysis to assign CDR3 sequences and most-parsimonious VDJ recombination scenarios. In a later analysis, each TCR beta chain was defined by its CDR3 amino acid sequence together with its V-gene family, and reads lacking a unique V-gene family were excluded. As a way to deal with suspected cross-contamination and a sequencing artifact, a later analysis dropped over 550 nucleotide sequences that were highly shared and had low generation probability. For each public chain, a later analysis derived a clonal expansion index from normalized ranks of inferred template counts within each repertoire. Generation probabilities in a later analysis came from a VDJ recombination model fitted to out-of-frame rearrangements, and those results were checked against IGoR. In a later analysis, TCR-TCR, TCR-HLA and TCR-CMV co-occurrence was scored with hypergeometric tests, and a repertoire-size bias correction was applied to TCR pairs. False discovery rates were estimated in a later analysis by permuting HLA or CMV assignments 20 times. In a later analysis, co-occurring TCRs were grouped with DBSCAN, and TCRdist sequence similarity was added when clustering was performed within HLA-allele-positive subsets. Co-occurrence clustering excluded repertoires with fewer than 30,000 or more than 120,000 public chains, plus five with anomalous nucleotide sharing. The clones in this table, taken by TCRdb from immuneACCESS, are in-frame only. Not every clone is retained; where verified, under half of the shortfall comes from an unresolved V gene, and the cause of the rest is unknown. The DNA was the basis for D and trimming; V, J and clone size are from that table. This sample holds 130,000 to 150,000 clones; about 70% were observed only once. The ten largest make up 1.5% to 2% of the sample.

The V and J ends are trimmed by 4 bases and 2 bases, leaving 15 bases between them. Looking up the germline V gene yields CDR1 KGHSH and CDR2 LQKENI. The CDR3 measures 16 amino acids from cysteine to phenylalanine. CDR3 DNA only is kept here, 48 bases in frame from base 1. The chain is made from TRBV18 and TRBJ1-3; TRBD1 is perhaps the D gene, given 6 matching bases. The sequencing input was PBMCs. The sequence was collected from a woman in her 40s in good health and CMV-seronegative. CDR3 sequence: CASSRNERTAGNTIYF. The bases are TGTGCCAGCTCACGAAACGAGAGGACAGCTGGAAACACCATATATTTT.